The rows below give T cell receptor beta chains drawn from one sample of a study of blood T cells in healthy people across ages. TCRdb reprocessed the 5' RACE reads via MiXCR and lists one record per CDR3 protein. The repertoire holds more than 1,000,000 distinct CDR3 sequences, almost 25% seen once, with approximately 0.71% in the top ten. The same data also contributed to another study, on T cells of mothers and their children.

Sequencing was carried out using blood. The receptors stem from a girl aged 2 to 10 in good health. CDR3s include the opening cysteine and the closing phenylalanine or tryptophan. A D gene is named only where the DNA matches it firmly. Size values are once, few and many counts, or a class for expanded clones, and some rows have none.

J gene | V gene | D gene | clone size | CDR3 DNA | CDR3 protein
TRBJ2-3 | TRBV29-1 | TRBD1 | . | TGCAGCGGGACAGGGGGCGCGGATACGCAGTATTTT | CSGTGGADTQYF
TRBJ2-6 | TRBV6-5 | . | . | TGTGCCAGCAGTTACAGGGGTGGGGGCAACGTCCTGACTTTC | CASSYRGGGNVLTF
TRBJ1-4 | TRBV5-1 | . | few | TGCGCCAGCAGCTTTTCAAGTCCGGACCGGGAAAAACTGTTTTTT | CASSFSSPDREKLFF
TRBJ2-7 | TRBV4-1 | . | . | TGCGCCAGCAGCCAAGATATAGCACTTGCCTACGAGCAGTACTTC | CASSQDIALAYEQYF
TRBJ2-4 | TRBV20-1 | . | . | TGCAGTGCTAGAGATATGGGTAGCAGTTTAGGCAAAAACATTCAGTACTTC | CSARDMGSSLGKNIQYF
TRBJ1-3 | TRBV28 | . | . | TGTGCCAGCAGTTTCCCCTCAGGCACCATATATTTT | CASSFPSGTIYF
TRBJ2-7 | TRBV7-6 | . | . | TGTGCCAGCAGCTTACCAGGGACACCCTACGAGCAGTACTTC | CASSLPGTPYEQYF
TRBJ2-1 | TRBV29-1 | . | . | TGCAGTGTCTCAGGGTCGCCCTTCTTC | CSVSGSPFF
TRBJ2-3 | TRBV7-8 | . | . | TGTGCCAGCAGCTTAGCAGGCAGCGACACAGATACGCAGTATTTT | CASSLAGSDTDTQYF
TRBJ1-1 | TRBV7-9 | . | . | TGTGCCAGCCTCACGGCGTCGGGTTCCGTTGAAGCTTTCTTT | CASLTASGSVEAFF
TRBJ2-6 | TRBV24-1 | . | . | TGTGCCACCAGTCCCCGGTTAGGGGCCAACGTCCTGACTTTC | CATSPRLGANVLTF